This T cell receptor beta chain was retrieved from a study of OX40 agonist ivuxolimab in advanced cancers. The overall study: The dose-escalation cohort was around 83% male, with a mean age of 60 years, ranging about 20 to 85.

Assay: immunoSEQ multiplex PCR; the TCRdb copy retains only in-frame clones and omits some. The table records around 48,000 clones, 75% to 80% of them present only once. The trim removed 2 bases at V and 1 base at J, leaving 9 bases unmatched. The CDR3 has 17 amino acids. CDR1 MGHRA and CDR2 YSYEKL come from the germline V gene. General observations from the study: What antigens the expanded peripheral T cells recognized was never established.

The sample holds one count of this clone. What it binds is unknown. Peripheral blood came from all dose cohorts at three timepoints. The chain recombines TRBV4-1 with TRBJ1-1, with 8 bases that match TRBD1. Sequenced material: CD4+ or CD8+ T cells sorted from blood, taken in a trial of the OX40 agonist ivuxolimab. The source of this sequence is an adult with an advanced solid tumor such as melanoma, head and neck, liver or kidney cancer. The CDR3 bases are TGCGCCAGCAGCCAACCGGTCAGGGGGCGTAGGAACACTGAAGCTTTCTTT. Translating gives CASSQPVRGRRNTEAFF.